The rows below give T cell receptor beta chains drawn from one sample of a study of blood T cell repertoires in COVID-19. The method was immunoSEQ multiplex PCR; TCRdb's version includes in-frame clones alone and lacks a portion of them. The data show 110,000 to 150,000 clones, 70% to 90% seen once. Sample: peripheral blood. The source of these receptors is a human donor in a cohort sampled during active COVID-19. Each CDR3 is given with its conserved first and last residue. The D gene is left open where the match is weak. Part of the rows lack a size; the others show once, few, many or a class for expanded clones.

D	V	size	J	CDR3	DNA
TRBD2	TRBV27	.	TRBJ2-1	CASSAGTRLSIEQFF	TGTGCCAGCAGTGCCGGGACTAGGCTGTCCATTGAGCAGTTCTTC
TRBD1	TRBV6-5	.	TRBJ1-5	CASRPLGQGGQPQHF	TGTGCCAGCAGACCCCTGGGACAGGGGGGTCAGCCCCAGCATTTT
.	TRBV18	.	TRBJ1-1	CASSPRQAQNTEAFF	TGTGCCAGCTCACCGCGACAGGCACAGAACACTGAAGCTTTCTTT
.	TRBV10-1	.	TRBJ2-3	CASSGQSTDTQYF	TGCGCCAGCAGTGGACAGAGCACAGATACGCAGTATTTT
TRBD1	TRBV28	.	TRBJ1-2	CASSPMRQGGYGYTF	TGTGCCAGCAGTCCCATGAGACAGGGGGGCTATGGCTACACCTTC
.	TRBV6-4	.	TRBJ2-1	CASSDSPIGSDEQFF	TGTGCCAGCAGTGACTCCCCGATCGGGTCCGATGAGCAGTTCTTC
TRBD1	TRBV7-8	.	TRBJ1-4	CASSLGQGNEKLFF	TGTGCCAGCAGCTTAGGACAGGGGAATGAAAAACTGTTTTTT
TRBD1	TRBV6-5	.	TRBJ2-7	CATKQGLVTYEQYF	TGTGCCACAAAACAGGGGTTAGTGACCTACGAGCAGTACTTC
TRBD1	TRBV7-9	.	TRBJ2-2	CASSSDRGSTGELFF	TGTGCCAGCAGCTCGGACAGGGGGAGCACCGGGGAGCTGTTTTTT
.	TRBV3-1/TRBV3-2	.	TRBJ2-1	CASSQDGGTLYNEQFF	TGTGCCAGCAGCCAAGATGGCGGGACCCTCTACAATGAGCAGTTCTTC
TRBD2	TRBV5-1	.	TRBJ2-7	CASSWTSGSYEQYF	TGCGCCAGCAGCTGGACTAGCGGCTCCTACGAGCAGTACTTC
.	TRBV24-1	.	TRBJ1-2	CATSGAGTYGYTF	TGTGCCACCAGTGGGGCAGGAACCTATGGCTACACCTTC
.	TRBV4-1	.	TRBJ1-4	CASSQDRENNEKLFF	TGCGCCAGCAGCCAAGATCGGGAGAACAATGAAAAACTGTTTTTT
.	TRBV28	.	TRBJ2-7	CASRPTGSSYEQYF	TGTGCCAGCAGGCCTACAGGGAGCTCCTACGAGCAGTACTTC
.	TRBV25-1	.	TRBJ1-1	CASSEFVTDTEAFF	TGTGCCAGCAGTGAATTTGTGACAGACACTGAAGCTTTCTTT
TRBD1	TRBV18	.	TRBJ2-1	CASSPPGQAYGEQFF	TGTGCCAGCTCACCACCGGGACAGGCCTATGGTGAGCAGTTCTTC
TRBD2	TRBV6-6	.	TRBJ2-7	CASSYRTSGSYEQYF	TGTGCCAGCAGTTACCGGACTAGCGGTTCCTACGAGCAGTACTTC
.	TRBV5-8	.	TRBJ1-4	CASSRRLTNEKLFF	TGTGCCAGCAGCCGTCGACTAACTAATGAAAAACTGTTTTTT
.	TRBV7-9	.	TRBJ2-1	CASSLDSQKQFF	TGTGCCAGCAGCTTAGATAGCCAGAAGCAGTTCTTC
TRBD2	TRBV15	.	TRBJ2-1	CATSRDGGGFYNEQFF	TGTGCCACCAGCAGAGATGGCGGGGGGTTTTACAATGAGCAGTTCTTC
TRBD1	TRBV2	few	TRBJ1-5	CASRPGGRGNQPQHF	TGTGCCAGCAGGCCAGGGGGCCGGGGGAATCAGCCCCAGCATTTT
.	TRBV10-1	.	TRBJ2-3	CASSAGDGTQYF	TGCGCCAGCAGTGCAGGGGACGGGACGCAGTATTTT
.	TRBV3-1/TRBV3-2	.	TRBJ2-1	CASSINGARNEQFF	TGTGCCAGCAGCATCAATGGGGCCAGGAATGAGCAGTTCTTC
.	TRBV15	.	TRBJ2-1	CATSRELVGQGWGDEQFF	TGTGCCACCAGCAGAGAATTGGTAGGTCAGGGATGGGGCGATGAGCAGTTCTTC
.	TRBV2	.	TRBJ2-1	CASSDGLEQFF	TGTGCCAGCAGTGATGGACTAGAGCAGTTCTTC
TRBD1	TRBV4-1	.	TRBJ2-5	CASSLDRGMGETQYF	TGCGCCAGCAGCCTGGACAGGGGCATGGGAGAGACCCAGTACTTC
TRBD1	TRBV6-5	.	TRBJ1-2	CASSFGTGYGYTF	TGTGCCAGCAGTTTCGGGACAGGCTATGGCTACACCTTC
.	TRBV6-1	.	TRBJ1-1	CASRETTTRGVNTEAFF	TGTGCCAGCAGGGAAACGACTACACGGGGGGTTAACACTGAAGCTTTCTTT
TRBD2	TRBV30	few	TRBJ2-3	CAWSVGLAGNTDTQYF	TGTGCCTGGAGTGTAGGGCTAGCGGGAAACACAGATACGCAGTATTTT
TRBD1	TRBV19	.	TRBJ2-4	CASSILLRGKIGNIQYF	TGTGCCAGTAGTATCCTACTCAGGGGGAAGATCGGAAACATTCAGTACTTC
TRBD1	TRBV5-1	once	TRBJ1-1	CASSYTGDTEAFF	TGCGCCAGCAGCTATACAGGGGACACTGAAGCTTTCTTT
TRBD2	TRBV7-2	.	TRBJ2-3	CASSLAAFASGSSDTQYF	TGTGCCAGCAGCTTAGCCGCATTTGCTAGCGGGAGCTCAGATACGCAGTATTTT
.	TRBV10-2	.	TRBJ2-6	CASSARETGANVLTF	TGCGCCAGCAGTGCCAGGGAAACTGGGGCCAACGTCCTGACTTTC
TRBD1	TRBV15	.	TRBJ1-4	CATSRGWTGNEKLFF	TGTGCCACCAGCAGAGGGTGGACAGGGAACGAAAAACTGTTTTTT
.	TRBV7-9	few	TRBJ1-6	CATEEGRLPLHF	TGTGCCACCGAAGAGGGCAGGTTACCCCTCCACTTT
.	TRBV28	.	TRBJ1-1	CASSLSGHVNTEAFF	TGTGCCAGCAGTTTAAGTGGGCACGTGAACACTGAAGCTTTCTTT
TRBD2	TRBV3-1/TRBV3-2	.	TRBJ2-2	CASSRGGLAGSGELFF	TGTGCCAGCAGCAGGGGTGGACTAGCGGGGTCCGGGGAGCTGTTTTTT
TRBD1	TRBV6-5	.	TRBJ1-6	CASSWTGNNSPLHF	TGTGCCAGCAGTTGGACAGGGAATAATTCACCCCTCCACTTT